These T cell receptor beta chains were read from a single sample in a study of blood T cell repertoires in COVID-19. The assay was immunoSEQ multiplex PCR, and TCRdb's table has in-frame clones only and misses some. Of roughly 120,000 clones listed, roughly four fifths are singletons. Sequencing input: peripheral blood. The receptors stem from a woman aged 60 to 75 with acute or convalescent COVID-19. Each CDR3 is given with its conserved first and last residue. A D gene is named only where the DNA matches it firmly. Size is omitted from some rows. Given values are once, few, many or a class for expanded clones.

>14|TRBJ2-1|NA|TRBV7-2|NA
TGTGCCAGCAGCTTAGCGGGGGCTTACAATGAGCAGTTCTTC
CASSLAGAYNEQFF
>14|TRBJ1-5|NA|TRBV5-1|NA
TGCGCCAGCAGCTCTCAGGGTGGCAATCAGCCCCAGCATTTT
CASSSQGGNQPQHF
>15|TRBJ2-2|NA|TRBV3-1/TRBV3-2|TRBD1
TGTGCCAGCAGCCGTCTGGACAGGGATGCCGGGGAGCTGTTTTTT
CASSRLDRDAGELFF
>15|TRBJ2-3|NA|TRBV10-2|TRBD2
TGCGCCAGCGGGGCTAGCGGGGGGATCACAGATACGCAGTATTTT
CASGASGGITDTQYF
>16|TRBJ2-3|NA|TRBV5-1|TRBD2
TGCGCCAGCAGCTTTGAACGGGGGGGTAGAACAGATACGCAGTATTTT
CASSFERGGRTDTQYF
>14|TRBJ2-1|NA|TRBV5-6|TRBD1
TGTGCCAGCAGCGGGAGACAGGGTTTCGATGAGCAGTTCTTC
CASSGRQGFDEQFF
>13|TRBJ1-2|NA|TRBV18|NA
TGTGCCAGCTCGCTCGACAGCAACTATGGCTACACCTTC
CASSLDSNYGYTF
>14|TRBJ1-2|once|TRBV9|TRBD1
TGTGCCAGCACCCGGGACAGGGCCCTCTATGGCTACACCTTC
CASTRDRALYGYTF
>15|TRBJ1-2|NA|TRBV5-1|TRBD1
TGCGCCAGCAGCCCGGTCATATCGGGACAGGGTTCTTTCGCCTTC
CASSPVISGQGSFAF
>13|TRBJ1-1|NA|TRBV12-3/TRBV12-4|TRBD1
TGTGCCAGCGCCTCCGGGACAGCCACTGAAGCTTTCTTT
CASASGTATEAFF
>15|TRBJ2-6|NA|TRBV5-6|NA
TGTGCCAGCAGCGGGAGTTTCTCTGGGGCCAACGTCCTGACTTTC
CASSGSFSGANVLTF
>16|TRBJ2-1|NA|TRBV6-6|TRBD2
TGTGCCAGCAGTTACACCCTAGCGGGGGTCCCCAATGAGCAGTTCTTC
CASSYTLAGVPNEQFF
>14|TRBJ1-2|NA|TRBV27|TRBD1
TGTGCCAGCAGTCGGACAGGTGTGAGCTATGGCTACACCTTC
CASSRTGVSYGYTF
>13|TRBJ1-2|NA|TRBV9|TRBD1
TGTGCCAGCAGCGCCGGGACAGGGTATGGCTACACCTTC
CASSAGTGYGYTF
>16|TRBJ2-1|NA|TRBV4-1|TRBD2
TGCGCCAGCAGCCAAGGACTAGCGGGGGGGCCCGTAGAGCAGTTCTTC
CASSQGLAGGPVEQFF
>15|TRBJ1-1|NA|TRBV10-2|NA
TGCGCCAGCACCCCCCAACAGATACAGAACACTGAAGCTTTCTTT
CASTPQQIQNTEAFF
>16|TRBJ2-1|NA|TRBV5-1|TRBD1
TGCGCCAGCAGCCCAAACCCCGGGACAGGAAACAATGAGCAGTTCTTC
CASSPNPGTGNNEQFF
>16|TRBJ2-6|NA|TRBV4-1|NA
TGCGCCAGCAGCCAAGGAAGAGGCTCTGGGGCCAACGTCCTGACTTTC
CASSQGRGSGANVLTF
>10|TRBJ1-1|NA|TRBV29-1|NA
TGCAGCGTTTTCGTGGCAGAAGCTTTCTTT
CSVFVAEAFF
>15|TRBJ1-6|few|TRBV11-2|NA
TGTGCCAGCAGCTTAGATCGACTCGGGGGTTCACCCCTCCACTTT
CASSLDRLGGSPLHF
>15|TRBJ1-2|NA|TRBV6-1|TRBD1
TGTGCCAGCAGTGAAGATTGGGACAGGGTGAATGGCTACACCTTC
CASSEDWDRVNGYTF
>11|TRBJ2-5|NA|TRBV20-1|NA
TGCAGTGCTAGAGGAGAAGAGACCCAGTACTTC
CSARGEETQYF